Listed here are 5 T cell receptor beta chains from one sample, sequenced in a study of breast tumors, draining lymph nodes, adjacent tissues. TCRdb redid the calling of the multiplex PCR reads with MiXCR, one entry per CDR3 protein. Among some 170,000 distinct CDR3 sequences listed, approximately 30% were seen once. The lymph nodes were axillary draining lymph nodes from breast cancer patients. The sample taken for sequencing was axillary lymph node tissue. The origin of the receptors is a female donor with breast cancer. Some clones in this sample may be carry-over from other donors' samples.

There are many counts of this clonotype. The chain joins TRBV24-1 to TRBJ1-2; D is possibly TRBD1 (5 bases). Germline V lookup: CDR1 KGHDR, CDR2 SFDVKD. V was clipped by 3 bases and J by 1 base, with 11 bases between them. The CDR3 length is 15 residues. For the CDR3, the DNA is TGTGCCACCAGTGATGCCAGGGAACATAACTATGGCTACACCTTC. This gives the protein CATSDAREHNYGYTF.

This clonotype was observed at least ten times. The V and J genes are TRBV7-2 and TRBJ2-3; D uncertain. V was pared by 3 bases and J by 2 bases, with 30 bases between. The CDR3 sequence is 21 residues long. Germline CDR1 and CDR2: SGHTA and FQGNSA. The CDR3 protein is CASSFPPPDEKIRLTTDTQYF. The DNA for the CDR3 is TGTGCCAGCAGCTTTCCCCCCCCGGACGAGAAGATACGCCTTACCACAGATACGCAGTATTTT.

The chain is built from TRBV5-1 and TRBJ2-5; TRBD2 is a possible D gene (7 bases). The germline V gene has CDR1 SGHRS and CDR2 YFSETQ. The V end was cut by 4 bases, the J end by 5 bases, with 21 bases between. This CDR3 has 16 residues. The CDR3 coding sequence is TGCGCCAGCAGCCCCGGGGGGCCCGCTTTGGGTGAGACCCAGTACTTC. The encoded protein is CASSPGGPALGETQYF.

In its sample, this clonotype was seen once. Given a much more abundant clone one base away, this may be a read error. The chain couples TRBV20-1 to TRBJ2-2; 10 bases are a match to TRBD1. The junction had 12 bases not matched to a gene; V was cut back by 0 bases and J by 5 bases. This CDR3 contains 18 residues. Germline assignment: CDR1 DFQATT and CDR2 SNEGSKA (reference sequence). In DNA, the CDR3 is TGCAGTGCTAGAGACTTTTACCGGGACAGGGGCGGTACCGGGGAGCTGTTTTTT. It translates to CSARDFYRDRGGTGELFF.

This clonotype was counted many times. The chain couples TRBV12-3 or TRBV12-4 to TRBJ2-7; D is unclear. The CDR3 loop spans 12 amino acids. Deletions cut 5 bases from V and 3 bases from J, with 8 bases between. CDR3 DNA sequence: TGTGCCAGCAGTCTCAACAACTACGAGCAGTACTTC. Translating it yields CASSLNNYEQYF.